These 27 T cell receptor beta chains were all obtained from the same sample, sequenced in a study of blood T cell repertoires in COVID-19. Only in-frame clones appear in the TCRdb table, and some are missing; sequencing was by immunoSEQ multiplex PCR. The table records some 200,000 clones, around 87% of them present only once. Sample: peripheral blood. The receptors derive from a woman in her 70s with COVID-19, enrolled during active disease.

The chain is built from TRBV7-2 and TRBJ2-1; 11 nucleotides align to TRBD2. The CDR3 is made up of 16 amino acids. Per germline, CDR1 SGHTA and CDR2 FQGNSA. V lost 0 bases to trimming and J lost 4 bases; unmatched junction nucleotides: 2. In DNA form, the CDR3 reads TGTGCCAGCAGCTTAGCTCTAGCGGGGGGATACAATGAGCAGTTCTTC. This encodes CASSLALAGGYNEQFF.

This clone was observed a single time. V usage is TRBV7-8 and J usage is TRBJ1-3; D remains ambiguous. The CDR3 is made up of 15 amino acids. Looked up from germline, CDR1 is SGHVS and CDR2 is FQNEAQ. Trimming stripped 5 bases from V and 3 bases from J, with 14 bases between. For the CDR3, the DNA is TGTGCCAGCAGCCCGCGACAAGGATTTGGAAACACCATATATTTT. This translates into CASSPRQGFGNTIYF. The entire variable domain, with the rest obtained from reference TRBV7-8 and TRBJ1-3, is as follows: GAGVSQSPRYKVAKRGQDVALRCDPISGHVSLFWYQQALGQGPEFLTYFQNEAQLDKSGLPSDRFFAERPEGSVSTLKIQRTQQEDSAVYLCASSPRQGFGNTIYFGEGSWLTVV.

The CDR3 sequence: CASSLVRGSTDTQYF. The CDR3, as DNA: TGCGCCAGCAGCTTGGTCAGGGGGAGCACAGATACGCAGTATTTT. The chain joins TRBV5-1 to TRBJ2-3; TRBD1 agrees at 7 bases. CDR1 and CDR2 (germline): SGHRS, YFSETQ. The CDR3 has 15 amino acids. The J segment lost 0 bases and the V segment lost 0 bases, leaving 1 base of the junction unmatched.

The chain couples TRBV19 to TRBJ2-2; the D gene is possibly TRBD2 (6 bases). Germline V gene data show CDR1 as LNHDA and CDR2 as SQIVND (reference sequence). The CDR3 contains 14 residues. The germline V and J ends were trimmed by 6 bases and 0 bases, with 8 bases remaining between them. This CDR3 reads CASRGEANTGELFF. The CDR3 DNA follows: TGTGCCAGTAGAGGGGAGGCGAACACCGGGGAGCTGTTTTTT.

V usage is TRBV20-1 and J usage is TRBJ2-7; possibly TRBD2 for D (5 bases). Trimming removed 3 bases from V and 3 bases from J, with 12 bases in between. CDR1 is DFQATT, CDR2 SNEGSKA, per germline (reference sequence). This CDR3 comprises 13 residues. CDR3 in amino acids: CSASQEAHYEQYF. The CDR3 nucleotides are TGCAGTGCTAGTCAGGAGGCGCACTACGAGCAGTACTTC.

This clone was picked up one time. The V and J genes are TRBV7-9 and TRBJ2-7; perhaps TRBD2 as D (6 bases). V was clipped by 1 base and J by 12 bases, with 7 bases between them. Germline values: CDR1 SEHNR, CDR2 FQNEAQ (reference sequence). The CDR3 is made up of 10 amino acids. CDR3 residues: CASSLERVYF. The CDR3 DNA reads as TGTGCCAGCAGCTTAGAGCGGGTGTACTTC. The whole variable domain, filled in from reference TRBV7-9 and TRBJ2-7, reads DTGVSQNPRHKITKRGQNVTFRCDPISEHNRLYWYRQTLGQGPEFLTYFQNEAQLEKSRLLSDRFSAERPKGSFSTLEIQRTEQGDSAMYLCASSLERVYFGPGTRLTVT.

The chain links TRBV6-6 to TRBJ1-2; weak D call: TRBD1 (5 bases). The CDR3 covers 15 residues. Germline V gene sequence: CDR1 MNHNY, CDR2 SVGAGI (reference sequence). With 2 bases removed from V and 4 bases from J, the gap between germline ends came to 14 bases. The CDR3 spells CASSYDRDGTYGYTF. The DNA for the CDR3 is TGTGCCAGCAGTTACGACAGAGACGGCACCTATGGCTACACCTTC.

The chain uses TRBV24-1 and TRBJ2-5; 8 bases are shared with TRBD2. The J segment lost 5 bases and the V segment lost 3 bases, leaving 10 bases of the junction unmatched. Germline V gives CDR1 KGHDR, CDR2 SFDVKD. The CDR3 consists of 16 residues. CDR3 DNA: TGTGCCACCAGTGATGGTCCTAGCGGGCTGCGGGAGACCCAGTACTTC. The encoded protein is CATSDGPSGLRETQYF.

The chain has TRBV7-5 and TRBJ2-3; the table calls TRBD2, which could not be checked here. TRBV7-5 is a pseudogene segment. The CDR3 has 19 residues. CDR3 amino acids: CARSPPDLAGPTSTDTQYF. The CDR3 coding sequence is TGTGCCAGAAGCCCTCCCGATCTAGCGGGACCCACTAGCACAGATACGCAGTATTTT.

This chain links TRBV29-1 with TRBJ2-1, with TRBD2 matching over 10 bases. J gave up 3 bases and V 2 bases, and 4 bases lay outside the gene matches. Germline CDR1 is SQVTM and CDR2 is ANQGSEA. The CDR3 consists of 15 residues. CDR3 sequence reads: CSVERASGSYNEQFF. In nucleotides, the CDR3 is TGCAGCGTTGAAAGGGCTAGCGGGAGCTACAATGAGCAGTTCTTC.

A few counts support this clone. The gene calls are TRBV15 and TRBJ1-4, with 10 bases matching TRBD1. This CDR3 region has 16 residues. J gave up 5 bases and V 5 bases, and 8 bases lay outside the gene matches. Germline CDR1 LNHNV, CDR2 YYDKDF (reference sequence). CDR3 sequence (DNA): TGTGCCACCAGCCGGGACAGGGGAGCAGGAAATGAAAAACTGTTTTTT. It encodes CATSRDRGAGNEKLFF. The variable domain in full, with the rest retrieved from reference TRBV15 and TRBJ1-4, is DAMVIQNPRYQVTQFGKPVTLSCSQTLNHNVMYWYQQKSSQAPKLLFHYYDKDFNNEADTPDNFQSRRPNTSFCFLDIRSPGLGDTAMYLCATSRDRGAGNEKLFFGSGTQLSVL.

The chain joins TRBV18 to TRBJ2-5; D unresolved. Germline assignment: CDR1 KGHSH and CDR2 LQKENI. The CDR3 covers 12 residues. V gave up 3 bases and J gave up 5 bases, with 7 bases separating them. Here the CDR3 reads CASSPADETQYF. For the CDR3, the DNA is TGTGCCAGCTCACCCGCGGATGAGACCCAGTACTTC.

The DNA of the CDR3 is TGTGCCAGCAGTGACAGGTCAGATACGCAGTATTTT. Translating gives CASSDRSDTQYF. The rearrangement joins TRBV6-1 to TRBJ2-3; D not resolved. V was cut by 3 bases and J by 4 bases, with 5 bases left in between. Germline values: CDR1 MNHNS, CDR2 SASEGT. The CDR3 loop spans 12 amino acids.

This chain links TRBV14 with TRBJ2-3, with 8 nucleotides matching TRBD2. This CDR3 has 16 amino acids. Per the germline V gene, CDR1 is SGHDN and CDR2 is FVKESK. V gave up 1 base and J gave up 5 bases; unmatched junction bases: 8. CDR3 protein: CASSQADPREGDTQYF. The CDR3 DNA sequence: TGTGCCAGCAGCCAAGCCGACCCTCGGGAGGGAGATACGCAGTATTTT.

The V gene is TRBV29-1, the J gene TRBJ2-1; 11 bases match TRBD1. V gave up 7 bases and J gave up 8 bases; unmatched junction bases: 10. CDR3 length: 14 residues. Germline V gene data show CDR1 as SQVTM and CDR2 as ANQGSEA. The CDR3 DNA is TGCAGCGCCACGGGACAGGGGGGTACGGATGAGCAGTTCTTC. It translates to CSATGQGGTDEQFF.

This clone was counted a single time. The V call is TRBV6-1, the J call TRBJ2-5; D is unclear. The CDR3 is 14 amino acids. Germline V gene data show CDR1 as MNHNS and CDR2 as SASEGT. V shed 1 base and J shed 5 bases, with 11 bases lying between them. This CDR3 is CASSEGGTEETQYF. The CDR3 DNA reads TGTGCCAGCAGTGAAGGAGGAACCGAGGAGACCCAGTACTTC.

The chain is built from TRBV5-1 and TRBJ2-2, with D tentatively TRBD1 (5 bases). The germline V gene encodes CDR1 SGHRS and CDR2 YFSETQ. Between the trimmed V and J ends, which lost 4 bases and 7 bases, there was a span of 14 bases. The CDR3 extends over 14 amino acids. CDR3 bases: TGCGCCAGCAGCCCTACAAGTCAGGGCGGGGAGCTGTTTTTT. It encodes CASSPTSQGGELFF.

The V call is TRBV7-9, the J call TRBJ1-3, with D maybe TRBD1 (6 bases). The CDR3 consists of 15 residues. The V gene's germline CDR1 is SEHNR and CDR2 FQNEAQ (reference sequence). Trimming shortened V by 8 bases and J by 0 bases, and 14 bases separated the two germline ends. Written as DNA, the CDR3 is TGTGCCAGCGGGACCGGACAGATCTCTGGAAACACCATATATTTT. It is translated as CASGTGQISGNTIYF.

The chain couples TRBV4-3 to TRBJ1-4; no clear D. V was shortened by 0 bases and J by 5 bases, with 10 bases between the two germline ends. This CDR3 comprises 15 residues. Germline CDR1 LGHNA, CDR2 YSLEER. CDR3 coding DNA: TGCGCCAGCAGCCAAGATGCGGGTGAGAATGAAAAACTGTTTTTT. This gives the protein CASSQDAGENEKLFF.

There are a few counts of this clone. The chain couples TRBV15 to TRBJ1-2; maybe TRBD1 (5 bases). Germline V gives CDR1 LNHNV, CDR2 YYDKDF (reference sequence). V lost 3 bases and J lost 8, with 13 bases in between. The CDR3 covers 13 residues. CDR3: CATSSGAALGYTF. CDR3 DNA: TGTGCCACCAGCAGTGGGGCAGCGCTCGGCTACACCTTC. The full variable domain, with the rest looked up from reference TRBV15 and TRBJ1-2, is DAMVIQNPRYQVTQFGKPVTLSCSQTLNHNVMYWYQQKSSQAPKLLFHYYDKDFNNEADTPDNFQSRRPNTSFCFLDIRSPGLGDTAMYLCATSSGAALGYTFGSGTRLTVV.

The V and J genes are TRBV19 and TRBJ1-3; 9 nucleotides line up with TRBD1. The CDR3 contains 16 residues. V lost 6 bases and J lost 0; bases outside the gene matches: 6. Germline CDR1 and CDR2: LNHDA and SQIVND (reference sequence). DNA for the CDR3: TGTGCCAGTAGACGGACAGGGGCCAGCTCTGGAAACACCATATATTTT. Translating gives CASRRTGASSGNTIYF.

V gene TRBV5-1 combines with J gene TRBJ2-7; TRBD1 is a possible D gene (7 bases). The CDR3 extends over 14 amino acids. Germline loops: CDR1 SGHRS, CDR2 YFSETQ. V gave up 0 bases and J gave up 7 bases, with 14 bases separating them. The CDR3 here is CASSLVRQGGEQYF. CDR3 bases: TGCGCCAGCAGCTTGGTTCGCCAGGGGGGAGAGCAGTACTTC.

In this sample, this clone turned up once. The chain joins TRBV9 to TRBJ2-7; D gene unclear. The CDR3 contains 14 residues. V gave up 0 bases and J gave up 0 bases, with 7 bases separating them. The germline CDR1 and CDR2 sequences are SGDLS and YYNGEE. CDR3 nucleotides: TGTGCCAGCAGCGTAGGGCAAAACTCCTACGAGCAGTACTTC. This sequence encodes CASSVGQNSYEQYF.

DNA for the CDR3: TGTGCCAGCAGTACGTCCGGGAAAAACGAGCAGTACTTC. Encoded protein: CASSTSGKNEQYF. V usage is TRBV27 and J usage is TRBJ2-7, with D possibly matching TRBD2 (5 bases). The CDR3 consists of 13 residues. Looked up from germline, CDR1 is MNHEY and CDR2 is SMNVEV (reference sequence). V was trimmed by 5 bases and J by 5 bases, leaving 13 bases between them.

CDR3 sequence (DNA): TGTGCCACCAGTGATGAGACCGGGCAGCCCCAGCATTTT. Amino acids: CATSDETGQPQHF. The chain has TRBV24-1 and TRBJ1-5; D not resolved. Germline-derived CDR1 and CDR2 are KGHDR and SFDVKD. Trimming removed 3 bases from V and 7 bases from J, with 9 bases in between. CDR3 length equals 13 residues.

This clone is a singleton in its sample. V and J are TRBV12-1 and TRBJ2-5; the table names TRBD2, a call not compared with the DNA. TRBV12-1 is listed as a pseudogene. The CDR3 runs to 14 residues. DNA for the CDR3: TGTGCCAGCAGCCCGGGACTAGCGGAAGAGACCCAGTACTTC. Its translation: CASSPGLAEETQYF.

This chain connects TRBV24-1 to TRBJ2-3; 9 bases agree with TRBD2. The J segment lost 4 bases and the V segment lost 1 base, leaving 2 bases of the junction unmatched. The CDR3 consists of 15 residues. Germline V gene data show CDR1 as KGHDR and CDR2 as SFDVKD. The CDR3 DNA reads TGTGCCACCAGTGATTTTGCGGGAGGGTCAGATACGCAGTATTTT. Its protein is CATSDFAGGSDTQYF.